What follows are 8 T cell receptor beta chains derived from one specimen sequenced in a study of a mutant IDH1 vaccine in newly diagnosed glioma. Clones were sequenced by immunoSEQ multiplex PCR, and TCRdb holds only the in-frame ones, with some missing. Here the sample spans 50,000 to 65,000 clones, roughly two thirds being singletons. The antigens these receptors bind are not known. Time point here: week 47, end of study. Mutant IDH1 20-mer peptide, at 300 ug, made up each vaccine dose, with topical imiquimod. The source was peripheral blood mononuclear cells (PBMCs), collected from a glioma patient whose treatment included an IDH1 peptide vaccine. Receptor source: a man aged 40-50 years with glioma. Some clones in this sample may be carry-over from other donors' samples.

About this clone itself: An end of the junction differs from the germline gene, which may be a read error. The chain recombines TRBV9 with TRBJ2-7; 8 nucleotides align to TRBD1. The CDR3 extends over 15 amino acids. Germline CDR1 is SGDLS and CDR2 is YYNGEE. This CDR3 is CASSLRDRPSFEQYF. Written as DNA, the CDR3 is TGTGCCAGCAGCCTCCGGGACAGGCCATCCTTCGAGCAGTACTTC.

The chain couples TRBV6-5 to TRBJ1-1; possible D gene TRBD1, 5 bases. V was clipped by 2 bases and J by 5 bases, with 12 bases between them. CDR1 is MNHEY, CDR2 SVGAGI, per germline. CDR3 size: 14 residues. The CDR3 spells CASSYGGEGTEAFF. CDR3 nucleotides: TGTGCCAGCAGTTACGGGGGGGAGGGGACTGAAGCTTTCTTT.

This clone appeared a few times. The chain joins TRBV2 to TRBJ2-7, with D unclear. CDR1 and CDR2 (germline): SNHLY, FYNNEI. The CDR3 loop spans 13 amino acids. The V gene lost 4 bases and the J gene lost 1 base, with 8 bases spanning the gap. DNA for the CDR3: TGTGCCAGCAGTGTCCGGGTATCCTACGAGCAGTACTTC. Translated, it gives CASSVRVSYEQYF.

The chain joins TRBV5-4 to TRBJ2-3, with D possibly being TRBD2 (6 bases). CDR1 and CDR2 (germline): SGHNT, YYREEE (reference sequence). The V and J ends lost 1 base and 5 bases respectively, with 11 bases between them. The CDR3 totals 14 residues. The CDR3 protein is CASSLRLAIDTQYF. The CDR3 DNA sequence: TGTGCCAGCAGCTTGAGGCTAGCGATAGATACGCAGTATTTT.

The V and J genes are TRBV18 and TRBJ1-3; a weak D match, TRBD1 (6 bases). Per germline, CDR1 KGHSH and CDR2 LQKENI. CDR3 length equals 15 residues. V was clipped by 6 bases and J by 0 bases, with 12 bases between them. CDR3 in DNA: TGTGCCAGCTCCATCGGACAGAGCTCTGGAAACACCATATATTTT. This sequence encodes CASSIGQSSGNTIYF.

In DNA form, the CDR3 reads TGTGCCAGCAGTTACAACAGGGCCACGGAGCAGTACTTC. As protein: CASSYNRATEQYF. This chain links TRBV6-6 with TRBJ2-7, with D maybe TRBD1 (6 bases). There are 13 residues in the CDR3. Trimming left V 2 bases short and J 7 bases short, with 12 bases between. Germline values: CDR1 MNHNY, CDR2 SVGAGI (reference sequence).

The chain is built from TRBV30 and TRBJ2-2, with 10 bases matching TRBD1. The CDR3 runs to 15 residues. CDR1 GTSNPN and CDR2 SVGIG come from the germline V gene (reference sequence). V lost 3 bases and J lost 7; bases outside the gene matches: 8. CDR3 sequence: CAWRTGGGFFGELFF. In nucleotides, the CDR3 is TGTGCCTGGAGGACAGGGGGCGGTTTCTTCGGGGAGCTGTTTTTT.

CDR3 sequence (DNA): TGTGCCAGCAGCTTAGCTCTCCTGGGGGCGCGGGGGGCCAACGTCCTGACTTTC. It encodes CASSLALLGARGANVLTF. V usage is TRBV7-9 and J usage is TRBJ2-6; possibly TRBD1 for D (6 bases). The CDR3 is made up of 18 amino acids. CDR1 and CDR2 (germline): SEHNR, FQNEAQ (reference sequence). V was trimmed by 0 bases and J by 4 bases, leaving 16 bases between them.